Shown below are 28 T cell receptor beta chains from a single sample sequenced in a study of cytomegalovirus exposure and HLA in healthy donors (dated by TCRdb to 2017 to 2019). The library was generated by the immunoSEQ multiplex PCR assay. The multiplex PCR relied on a mix of 60 forward primers for TCR Vbeta segments and 13 reverse primers for TCR Jbeta segments. TCRdb took over this immuneACCESS table, retaining in-frame rearrangements with V and J assigned. Such tables are incomplete; in checked studies, under half of the missing clones stem from an unresolved V gene, and the remainder is unexplained. This sample lists about 190,000 clones; about 69% were detected once. More than 4% of the sample lies in the top ten. Sequencing input: PBMCs. Source of these receptors: a man aged 25-45 years in good health and CMV-seropositive.

This chain links TRBV19 with TRBJ2-1, with a weak D call TRBD2 (6 bases). This CDR3 is built from 15 residues. CDR1 LNHDA and CDR2 SQIVND come from the germline V gene (reference sequence). The germline V and J ends were trimmed by 10 bases and 0 bases, with 16 bases remaining between them. As DNA, the CDR3 is TGTGCCACCCGGGACGGGAGAAACTCCTACAATGAGCAGTTCTTC. Its translation is CATRDGRNSYNEQFF.

V is TRBV28 and J is TRBJ1-2; no clear D. V dropped 4 bases and J dropped 0 bases, with 9 bases sitting between them. The CDR3 is 14 amino acids. Germline V gene lookup returns CDR1 MDHEN and CDR2 SYDVKM. DNA for the CDR3: TGTGCCAGCAGTTCCCAGGCTCCTAACTATGGCTACACCTTC. This gives the protein CASSSQAPNYGYTF.

The V gene is TRBV19, the J gene TRBJ1-3, with a weak D call TRBD1 (6 bases). Per germline, CDR1 LNHDA and CDR2 SQIVND (reference sequence). The CDR3 covers 14 residues. Trimming left V 5 bases short and J 3 bases short, with 11 bases between. CDR3 sequence (DNA): TGTGCCAGTAGTCCAGGGGTTTATGGAAACACCATATATTTT. This translates into CASSPGVYGNTIYF.

The rearrangement links TRBV5-1 to TRBJ1-3, with D possibly being TRBD1 (6 bases). Trimming took off 4 bases at V and 4 bases at J, with 12 bases between the two ends. Germline lookup yields CDR1 SGHRS and CDR2 YFSETQ. This CDR3 is 14 amino acids long. The CDR3 DNA sequence: TGCGCCAGCAGCGTACAGGGCTACGGAAACACCATATATTTT. It translates to CASSVQGYGNTIYF.

This clone turned up a few times. The chain joins TRBV6-6 to TRBJ1-3; 10 nucleotides align to TRBD1. Per germline, CDR1 MNHNY and CDR2 SVGAGI (reference sequence). The CDR3 has 15 residues. Losses at the gene ends were 9 bases for V and 3 bases for J; bases not matched to a gene: 8. The CDR3 loop is CASTSDRGGGNTIYF. The CDR3 bases are TGTGCCAGTACATCGGACAGGGGGGGTGGAAACACCATATATTTT.

The V and J genes are TRBV5-5 and TRBJ2-7; 7 positions match TRBD1. Germline V gene sequence: CDR1 SGHKS, CDR2 YYEKEE (reference sequence). The junction had 11 bases not matched to a gene; V was cut back by 4 bases and J by 7 bases. The CDR3 spans 14 residues. The CDR3 loop is CASSPPWGQLEQYF. The CDR3 DNA follows: TGTGCCAGCAGCCCACCTTGGGGACAGTTAGAGCAGTACTTC.

The chain recombines TRBV5-4 with TRBJ2-5, with D perhaps matching TRBD1 (7 bases). The CDR3 has 14 amino acids. The germline V gene has CDR1 SGHNT and CDR2 YYREEE (reference sequence). Trimming cost V 0 bases and J 4 bases, with 10 bases left between them. The DNA of the CDR3 is TGTGCCAGCAGCTTGGCAGGGGGGTCAGAGACCCAGTACTTC. Amino acid sequence: CASSLAGGSETQYF.

The V gene is TRBV10-3, the J gene TRBJ2-7, with TRBD1 identical over 9 bases. Germline-derived CDR1 and CDR2 are ENHRY and SYGVKD. The CDR3 contains 15 residues. V was clipped by 7 bases and J by 0 bases; unmatched bases: 7. Written as DNA, the CDR3 is TGTGCCATCAAATGGGGACAGGGAGGCTCCTACGAGCAGTACTTC. Amino acid sequence: CAIKWGQGGSYEQYF.

The sample holds a few counts of this clone. V gene TRBV7-3 combines with J gene TRBJ1-1; no definite D call. The V end was cut by 3 bases, the J end by 1 base, with 6 bases between. The CDR3 length is 13 residues. Germline CDR1 reads SGHTA; CDR2 reads FQGTGA. CDR3 sequence (DNA): TGTGCCAGCAGCTTCTACAGGAACACTGAAGCTTTCTTT. Amino acid sequence: CASSFYRNTEAFF.

Details on this clone: Germline and junction disagree at one end, which may indicate a read error. The V gene is TRBV28, the J gene TRBJ2-5, with 7 bases that match TRBD1. Germline V gene lookup returns CDR1 MDHEN and CDR2 SYDVKM. This CDR3 has 16 amino acids. This CDR3 reads CASSLPDRTLREAQYF. The CDR3 DNA sequence: TGTGCCAGCAGTTTACCGGACAGGACATTAAGAGAGGCCCAGTACTTC.

V and J are TRBV2 and TRBJ1-2; 9 bases are a match to TRBD1. Trimming removed 5 bases from V and 3 bases from J; junction bases left unmatched: 10. The germline CDR1 and CDR2 sequences are SNHLY and FYNNEI. The CDR3 has 16 residues. CDR3 amino acids: CASSRLGTGTDYGYTF. For the CDR3, the DNA is TGTGCCAGCAGTCGTTTAGGGACAGGGACTGACTATGGCTACACCTTC.

This sequence joins TRBV18 and TRBJ1-1; D may be TRBD1 (6 bases). The CDR3 runs 15 residues. Germline assignment: CDR1 KGHSH and CDR2 LQKENI. V was cut by 6 bases and J by 5 bases, with 19 bases left in between. The CDR3 DNA reads TGTGCCAGCTCGCCCCCCAGCAGGGGAGATACTGAAGCTTTCTTT. It specifies CASSPPSRGDTEAFF.

This chain links TRBV2 with TRBJ1-4; D perhaps matches TRBD1 (5 bases). This CDR3 spans 15 amino acids. V lost 5 bases to trimming and J lost 2 bases, with 12 bases between them. Looked up from germline, CDR1 is SNHLY and CDR2 is FYNNEI. Written as DNA, the CDR3 is TGTGCCAGCAGTCCCGGGACTGCGACTAATGAAAAACTGTTTTTT. Residues: CASSPGTATNEKLFF.

This clone turned up a few times. This sequence joins TRBV4-2 and TRBJ2-1; a possible D gene is TRBD2 (5 bases). Trimming shortened V by 0 bases and J by 2 bases, and 11 bases separated the two germline ends. Germline V gene lookup returns CDR1 LGHNA and CDR2 YNFKEQ. This CDR3 is 16 amino acids long. CDR3 region: CASSQETSNTYNEQFF. CDR3 sequence (DNA): TGTGCCAGCAGCCAAGAAACTAGTAACACCTACAATGAGCAGTTCTTC.

The V gene is TRBV4-1, the J gene TRBJ1-1, with TRBD1 as a possible D gene (5 bases). Germline loops: CDR1 MGHRA, CDR2 YSYEKL. The CDR3 totals 14 residues. V gave up 1 base and J gave up 4 bases, with 10 bases separating them. CDR3 amino acids: CASSQVGGVTEAFF. The CDR3 DNA reads as TGCGCCAGCAGCCAAGTGGGGGGTGTCACTGAAGCTTTCTTT.

The J gene is TRBJ2-3, the V gene TRBV9; TRBD2 matches 10 bases. CDR3 length: 15 residues. Per the germline V gene, CDR1 is SGDLS and CDR2 is YYNGEE. Trimming took 0 bases from V and 6 from J; bases not matched to a gene: 4. The CDR3 sequence: CASSVGTSGGDTQYF. The CDR3 DNA reads as TGTGCCAGCAGCGTAGGGACTAGCGGAGGCGATACGCAGTATTTT.

J is TRBJ2-1 and V is TRBV18; TRBD2 might be the D (5 bases). CDR1 and CDR2 from the germline V gene are KGHSH and LQKENI. CDR3 length: 11 amino acids. Trimming stripped 3 bases from V and 8 bases from J, with 5 bases between. The CDR3 DNA reads TGTGCCAGCTCACCGGGAGATGAGCAGTTCTTC. This translates into CASSPGDEQFF.

The chain uses TRBV4-3 and TRBJ1-4, with 10 bases aligning to TRBD1. Germline CDR1 reads LGHNA; CDR2 reads YSLEER. Trimming at V came to 4 bases and at J to 6 bases, leaving 8 bases not matched to a gene. The CDR3 sequence is 16 residues long. CDR3 sequence (DNA): TGCGCCAGCAGCCTCGGGATGGGGACAGGGGATGAAAAACTGTTTTTT. Translated: CASSLGMGTGDEKLFF.

This clone was observed a single time. The chain joins TRBV5-4 to TRBJ1-2, with TRBD1 as a possible D gene (5 bases). Germline CDR1 and CDR2: SGHNT and YYREEE (reference sequence). The CDR3 is made up of 14 amino acids. Trimming pared 2 bases from V and 6 bases from J, leaving 14 bases between. CDR3 region: CASSFPGQLDGYTF. CDR3 nucleotide sequence: TGTGCCAGCAGCTTTCCAGGGCAACTGGATGGCTACACCTTC.

The V and J genes are TRBV7-8 and TRBJ2-1; 11 positions match TRBD2. The length of the CDR3 is 14 residues. V was pared by 4 bases and J by 7 bases, with 3 bases of the junction left unmatched. CDR1 is SGHVS, CDR2 FQNEAQ, per germline. CDR3 loop: CASSSGTSGNEQFF. The CDR3 DNA reads TGTGCCAGCAGCTCTGGGACTAGCGGAAATGAGCAGTTCTTC.

With regard to this clone: One junction end does not reproduce the germline sequence, and a read error may be involved. The J gene is TRBJ1-1, the V gene TRBV6-5; the D is unclear. CDR1 MNHEY and CDR2 SVGAGI come from the germline V gene. The CDR3 has 13 amino acids. CDR3 sequence: CASSYVGNTETFF. The CDR3 nucleotides are TGTGCCAGCAGTTACGTCGGGAACACTGAAACTTTCTTT.

The chain links TRBV30 to TRBJ2-3, with D possibly matching TRBD2 (5 bases). The ends were cut back, 4 bases at V and 1 base at J, with 9 bases in the middle. The CDR3 extends over 13 amino acids. The germline V gene encodes CDR1 GTSNPN and CDR2 SVGIG (reference sequence). The CDR3 spells CAWKLRGTDTQYF. Written as DNA, the CDR3 is TGTGCCTGGAAATTGCGGGGCACAGATACGCAGTATTTT.

This chain joins TRBV7-2 and TRBJ2-1, with unresolved D. Germline lookup yields CDR1 SGHTA and CDR2 FQGNSA. V lost 3 bases, J lost 0 bases, and 12 bases lay in between. The CDR3 contains 16 residues. CDR3 sequence (DNA): TGTGCCAGCAGCTTTTCCCCAACGGGCTCCTACAATGAGCAGTTCTTC. Translation: CASSFSPTGSYNEQFF.

This clone turned up a few times. In DNA, the CDR3 is TGCGCCAGCAGCTTGCGTAGCGGACTAGCCGACACAGATACGCAGTATTTT. This gives the protein CASSLRSGLADTDTQYF. The rearrangement uses TRBV5-1 and TRBJ2-3; 8 positions agree with TRBD2. The CDR3 is made up of 17 amino acids. Germline loops: CDR1 SGHRS, CDR2 YFSETQ. With V trimmed by 1 base and J by 2 bases, 9 bases remained unmatched.

V and J are TRBV7-8 and TRBJ2-2, with D maybe TRBD1 (6 bases). This CDR3 has 14 residues. Germline V gene sequence: CDR1 SGHVS, CDR2 FQNEAQ. Trimming shortened V by 7 bases and J by 4 bases, and 13 bases separated the two germline ends. The CDR3 region is CASTLLGATGELFF. The CDR3 DNA follows: TGTGCCAGCACCCTCTTGGGGGCCACCGGGGAGCTGTTTTTT.

V is TRBV28 and J is TRBJ1-1; TRBD1 agrees at 7 bases. Losses at the gene ends were 3 bases for V and 7 bases for J; bases not matched to a gene: 2. The CDR3 loop spans 12 amino acids. Germline V CDR1 and CDR2: MDHEN, SYDVKM. The CDR3 DNA sequence: TGTGCCAGCAGTTTTGGGACAGTTGAAGCTTTCTTT. This codes for CASSFGTVEAFF.

The J gene is TRBJ2-2, the V gene TRBV11-2; TRBD1 aligns across 8 bases. The CDR3 spans 16 residues. The germline gives CDR1 SGHAT, CDR2 FQNNGV. V was pared by 5 bases and J by 10 bases, with 15 bases of the junction left unmatched. The CDR3 nucleotides are TGTGCCAGCAGCAACGACATCAGGGGGCGCTTTGAGGAGCTGTTTTTT. This codes for CASSNDIRGRFEELFF.

This clone was observed a few times. This chain links TRBV5-1 with TRBJ1-1, with D hard to call. Trimming stripped 2 bases from V and 4 bases from J, with 12 bases between. Germline CDR1 and CDR2: SGHRS and YFSETQ. The CDR3 loop spans 14 amino acids. The CDR3 nucleotides read TGCGCCAGCAGCTTAGAGGGCTGGGGCACTGAAGCTTTCTTT. Its translation is CASSLEGWGTEAFF.